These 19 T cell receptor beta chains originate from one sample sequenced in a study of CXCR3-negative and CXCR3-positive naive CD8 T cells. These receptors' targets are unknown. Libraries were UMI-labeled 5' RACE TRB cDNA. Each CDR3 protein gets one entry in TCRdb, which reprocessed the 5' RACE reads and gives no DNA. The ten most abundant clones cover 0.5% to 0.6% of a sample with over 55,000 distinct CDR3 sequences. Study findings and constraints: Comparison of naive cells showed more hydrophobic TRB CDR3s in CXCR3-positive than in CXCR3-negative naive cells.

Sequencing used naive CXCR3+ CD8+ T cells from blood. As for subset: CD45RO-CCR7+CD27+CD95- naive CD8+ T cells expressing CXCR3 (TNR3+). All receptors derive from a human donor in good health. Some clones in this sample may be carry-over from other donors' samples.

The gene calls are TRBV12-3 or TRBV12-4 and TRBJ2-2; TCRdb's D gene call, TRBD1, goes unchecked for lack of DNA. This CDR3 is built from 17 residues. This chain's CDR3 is CASSSGTGGAVTGELFF.

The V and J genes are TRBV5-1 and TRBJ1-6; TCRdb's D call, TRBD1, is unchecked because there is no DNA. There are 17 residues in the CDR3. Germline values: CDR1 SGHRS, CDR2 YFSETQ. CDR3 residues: CASSAGQGATAGSPLHF.

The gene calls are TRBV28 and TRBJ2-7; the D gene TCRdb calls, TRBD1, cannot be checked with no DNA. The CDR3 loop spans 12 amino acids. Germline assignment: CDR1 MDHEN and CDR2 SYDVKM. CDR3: CASGDSLYEQYF.

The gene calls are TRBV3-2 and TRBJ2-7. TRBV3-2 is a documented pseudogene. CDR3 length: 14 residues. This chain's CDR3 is CASSPDRASYEQYF.

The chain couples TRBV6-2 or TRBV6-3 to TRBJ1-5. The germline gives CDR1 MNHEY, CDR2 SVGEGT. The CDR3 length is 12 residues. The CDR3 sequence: CASTGYNQPQHF.

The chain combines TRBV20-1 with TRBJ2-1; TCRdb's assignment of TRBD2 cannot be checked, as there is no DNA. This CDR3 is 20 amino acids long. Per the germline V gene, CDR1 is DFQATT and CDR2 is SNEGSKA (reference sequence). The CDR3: CSARPLLSASGAGLNNEQFF.

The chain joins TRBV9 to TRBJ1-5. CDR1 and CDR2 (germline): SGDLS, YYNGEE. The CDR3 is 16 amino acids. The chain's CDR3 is CASSVGDRASNQPQHF.

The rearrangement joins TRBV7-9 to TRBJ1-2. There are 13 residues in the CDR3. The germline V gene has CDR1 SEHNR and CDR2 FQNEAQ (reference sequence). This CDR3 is CASSFLDPLGYTF.

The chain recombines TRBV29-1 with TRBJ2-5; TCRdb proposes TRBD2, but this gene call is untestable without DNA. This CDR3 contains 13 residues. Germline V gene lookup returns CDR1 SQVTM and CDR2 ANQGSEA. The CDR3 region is CSVEGGGAETQYF. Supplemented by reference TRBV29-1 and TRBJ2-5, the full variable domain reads SAVISQKPSRDICQRGTSLTIQCQVDSQVTMMFWYRQQPGQSLTLIATANQGSEATYESGFVIDKFPISRPNLTFSTLTVSNMSPEDSSIYLCSVEGGGAETQYFGPGTRLLVL.

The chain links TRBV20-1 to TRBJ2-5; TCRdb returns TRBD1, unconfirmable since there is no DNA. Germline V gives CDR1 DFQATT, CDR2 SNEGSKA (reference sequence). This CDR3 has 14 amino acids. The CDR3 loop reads CSARADRAQETQYF.

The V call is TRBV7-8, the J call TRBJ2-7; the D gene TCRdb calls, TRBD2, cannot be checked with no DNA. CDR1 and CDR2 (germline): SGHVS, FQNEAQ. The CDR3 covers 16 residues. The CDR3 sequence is CASSLGPPGQRDEQYF.

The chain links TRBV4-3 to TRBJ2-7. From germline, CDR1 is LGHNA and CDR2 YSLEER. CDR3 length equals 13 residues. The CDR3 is CASSQDLGYEQYF.

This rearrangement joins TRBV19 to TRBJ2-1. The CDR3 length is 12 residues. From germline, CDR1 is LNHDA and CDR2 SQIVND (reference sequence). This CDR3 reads CASLSSYNEQFF.

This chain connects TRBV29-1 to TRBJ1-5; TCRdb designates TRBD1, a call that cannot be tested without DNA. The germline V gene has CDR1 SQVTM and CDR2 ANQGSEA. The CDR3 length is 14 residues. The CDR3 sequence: CSAWTGGRNQPQHF.

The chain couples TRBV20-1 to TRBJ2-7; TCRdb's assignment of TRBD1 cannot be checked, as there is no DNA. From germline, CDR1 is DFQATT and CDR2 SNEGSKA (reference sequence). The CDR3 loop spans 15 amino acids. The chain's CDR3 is CSAPTPRESSYEQYF.

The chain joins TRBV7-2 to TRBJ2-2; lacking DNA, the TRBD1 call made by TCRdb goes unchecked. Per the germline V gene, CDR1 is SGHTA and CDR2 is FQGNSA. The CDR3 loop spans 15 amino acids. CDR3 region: CASSVLRVRPGELFF.

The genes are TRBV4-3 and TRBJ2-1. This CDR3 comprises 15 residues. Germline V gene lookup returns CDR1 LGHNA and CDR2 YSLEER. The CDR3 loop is CASSQGRSSYNEQFF.

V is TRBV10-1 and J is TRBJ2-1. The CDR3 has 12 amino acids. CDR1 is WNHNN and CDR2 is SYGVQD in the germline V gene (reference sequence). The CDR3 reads CASGWLSNEQFF.

CDR3 loop: CASSQDYGTGFVSGELFF. This chain joins TRBV3-1 and TRBJ2-2; lacking DNA, the TRBD1 call made by TCRdb goes unchecked. Germline V lookup: CDR1 LGHDT, CDR2 YNNKEL (reference sequence). This CDR3 is 18 amino acids long.